This T cell receptor (beta chain) was profiled in a study of blood T cells in healthy people across ages. It was with a sample-barcoded 5' primer and a J-beta primer mix that a second PCR of roughly 7 to 12 cycles was run. The authors tagged each cDNA molecule using a template-switch adaptor with 12 random nucleotides. TCRdb independently ran MiXCR on the 5' RACE reads; one entry per CDR3 protein. The sample contains 910,000 or so distinct CDR3 sequences, about 51% of which appear only once. Germline CDR1 is SEHNR and CDR2 is FQNEAQ (reference sequence). This CDR3 region has 15 residues. The V gene lost 2 bases and the J gene lost 6 bases, with 16 bases spanning the gap. As concerns this clonotype: Antigen unknown.

Study conclusions and caveats: Comparison with aged donors showed that long-lived donors had more naive CD4+ cells and higher diversity. Conclusively comparing naive with antigen-experienced cells was impossible with unsorted PBMCs. Roughly linearly, TCR beta diversity per million T cells fell as age increased.

The chain combines TRBV7-9 with TRBJ1-2; the D is unclear. Sequenced input: blood. This TCR derives from a woman aged 55-75 years in good health. The CDR3 DNA reads as TGTGCCAGCAGCTTAAGGCCCCTAGGGAGTGATGGCTACACCTTC. Its protein is CASSLRPLGSDGYTF.